Included here is one TCR beta chain sequence, with context. Its antigen is undetermined. The sample is drawn from a study of CXCR3-negative and CXCR3-positive naive CD8 T cells. Study results and caveats: Naive cells, whether CXCR3-negative or CXCR3-positive, had similar TRBV-TRBJ usage, while memory cells differed. Memory CD8+ cells showed much lower diversity, while both naive subsets displayed comparably high diversity. TRB CDR3 hydrophobicity was greater in CXCR3-positive naive cells than in CXCR3-negative naive cells.

5' RACE that incorporated UMI labels was used to prepare the TRB cDNA libraries. Each CDR3 protein gets one entry in TCRdb, which reprocessed the 5' RACE reads and gives no DNA. The table counts roughly 24,000 distinct CDR3 sequences; approximately 2.8% lies in the top ten. The CDR3 is made up of 13 amino acids. Germline V gene lookup returns CDR1 SQVTM and CDR2 ANQGSEA. What was sequenced was naive CXCR3- CD8+ T cells from blood. Subset noted: CD45RO-CCR7+CD27+CD95- naive CD8+ T cells lacking CXCR3 (TNR3-). The V and J genes are TRBV29-1 and TRBJ2-7; checking the TCRdb D call of TRBD1 is not possible without DNA. This TCR was sampled from a human donor in good health. Some clones in this sample may be carry-over from other donors' samples. The CDR3 sequence: CSVEIGEGGEQYF.